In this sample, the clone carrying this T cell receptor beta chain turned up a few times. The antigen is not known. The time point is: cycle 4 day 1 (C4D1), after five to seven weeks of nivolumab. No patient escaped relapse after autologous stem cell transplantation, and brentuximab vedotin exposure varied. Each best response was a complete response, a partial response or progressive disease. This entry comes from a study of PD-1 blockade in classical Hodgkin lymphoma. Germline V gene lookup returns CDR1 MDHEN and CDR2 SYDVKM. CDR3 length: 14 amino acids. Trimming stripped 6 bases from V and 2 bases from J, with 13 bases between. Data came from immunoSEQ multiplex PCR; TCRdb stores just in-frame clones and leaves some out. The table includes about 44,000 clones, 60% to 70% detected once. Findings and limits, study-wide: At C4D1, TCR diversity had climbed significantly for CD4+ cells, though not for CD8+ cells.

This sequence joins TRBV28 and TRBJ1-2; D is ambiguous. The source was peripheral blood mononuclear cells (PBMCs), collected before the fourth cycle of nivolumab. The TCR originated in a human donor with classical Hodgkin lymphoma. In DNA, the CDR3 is TGTGCCAGCAGGTTACTTGGGTCCAACTATGGCTACACCTTC. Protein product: CASRLLGSNYGYTF.